A selection of T cell receptor beta chains follows, all from one sample in a study of T cells in Graves' hyperthyroidism and ophthalmopathy. One entry per CDR3 protein, called by TCRdb with MiXCR from the multiplex PCR reads. Of some 770,000 distinct CDR3 sequences listed, roughly 15% are singletons. The sequenced material came from blood. These receptors were taken from a young man with Graves' hyperthyroidism. Both conserved end residues are part of each CDR3. D genes are given only for firm matches. A row's size may be missing; if present it is once, few, many or a size class.

TRBJ2-1 | few | . | TRBV29-1 | CSVSEDLSYNEQFF | TGCAGCGTCTCCGAAGATCTTTCCTACAATGAGCAGTTCTTC
TRBJ2-1 | . | . | TRBV18 | CASSPLIRNEQFF | TGTGCCAGCTCACCCTTAATACGGAATGAGCAGTTCTTC
TRBJ2-3 | few | . | TRBV14 | CASNLGSTDTQYF | TGTGCCAGCAATCTTGGATCCACAGATACGCAGTATTTT
TRBJ1-2 | many | TRBD1 | TRBV28 | CASSSPTGWNYGYTF | TGTGCCAGCAGTTCCCCGACAGGGTGGAACTATGGCTACACCTTC
TRBJ2-7 | . | . | TRBV10-2 | CASSDRANEQYF | TGCGCCAGCAGTGACAGGGCTAACGAGCAGTACTTC
TRBJ2-2 | . | . | TRBV19 | CASSARATGELFF | TGTGCCAGTAGTGCTCGGGCAACCGGGGAGCTGTTTTTT
TRBJ1-5 | many | TRBD1 | TRBV2 | CAISDRTNQPQHF | TGTGCCATTTCGGACAGGACCAATCAGCCCCAGCATTTT
TRBJ1-3 | . | . | TRBV20-1 | CSAVVQHGNTIYF | TGCAGTGCCGTGGTCCAACACGGAAACACCATATATTTT
TRBJ2-7 | . | . | TRBV7-9 | CASSFAGNEQYF | TGTGCCAGCAGCTTCGCGGGGAACGAGCAGTACTTC
TRBJ2-2 | many | . | TRBV11-3 | CASSFSSTGELFF | TGTGCCAGCAGCTTTTCATCGACCGGGGAGCTGTTTTTT
TRBJ1-2 | many | . | TRBV6-2/TRBV6-3 | CASSPRGVGGYTF | TGTGCCAGCTCACCTCGAGGGGTCGGTGGCTACACCTTC
TRBJ1-2 | few | . | TRBV11-2 | CASSLARYYGYTF | TGTGCCAGCAGCCTCGCCAGATACTATGGCTACACCTTC
TRBJ2-1 | . | TRBD2 | TRBV12-5 | CASGLVGSGGFKQFF | TGTGCTAGTGGTTTGGTAGGTAGCGGGGGGTTTAAGCAGTTCTTC
TRBJ1-5 | few | . | TRBV24-1 | CATSANQGPNQPQHF | TGTGCCACCAGTGCGAACCAGGGACCTAATCAGCCCCAGCATTTT
TRBJ2-7 | few | TRBD2 | TRBV6-2/TRBV6-3 | CASSYSPDRGGWEQYF | TGTGCCAGCAGTTACTCCCCTGACCGCGGGGGATGGGAGCAGTACTTC
TRBJ2-3 | few | . | TRBV11-2 | CASSPLLVTSADTQYF | TGTGCCAGCAGCCCCCTTTTGGTGACAAGCGCAGATACGCAGTATTTT
TRBJ1-6 | few | . | TRBV5-6 | CASSPGPPGGYDSPLHF | TGTGCCAGCAGCCCGGGACCGCCGGGGGGCTACGATTCACCCCTCCACTTT
TRBJ2-3 | many | TRBD2 | TRBV28 | CASSAGLGAGTGNTQYF | TGTGCCAGCAGCGCAGGGTTGGGAGCGGGAACTGGCAATACGCAGTATTTT
TRBJ1-5 | few | . | TRBV28 | CASSLASGIGSNQPQHF | TGTGCCAGCAGTTTGGCGTCAGGGATTGGGAGCAATCAGCCCCAGCATTTT
TRBJ2-7 | few | . | TRBV7-9 | CASSLVDTSYEQYF | TGTGCCAGCAGCTTAGTGGACACCTCCTACGAGCAGTACTTC
TRBJ2-6 | . | . | TRBV19 | CANRLVGTSSGANVLTF | TGTGCCAATCGCCTTGTTGGGACAAGCTCTGGGGCCAACGTCCTGACTTTC
TRBJ2-7 | many | . | TRBV6-1 | CASRKGLAGEQYF | TGTGCCAGCAGAAAGGGGCTAGCTGGGGAGCAGTACTTC
TRBJ2-5 | many | TRBD2 | TRBV24-1 | CATRTSGSGMLETQYF | TGTGCCACCAGGACTAGCGGGAGTGGGATGCTGGAGACCCAGTACTTC
TRBJ2-7 | few | TRBD1 | TRBV28 | CASSEGDSPYEQYF | TGTGCCAGCAGTGAGGGGGACAGCCCCTACGAGCAGTACTTC
TRBJ2-7 | few | . | TRBV7-8 | CASSLVAAPYEQYF | TGTGCCAGCAGCTTAGTAGCCGCTCCCTACGAGCAGTACTTC
TRBJ2-7 | many | TRBD2 | TRBV27 | CASSPGLARRYEQYF | TGTGCCAGCAGCCCCGGACTAGCGAGGCGCTACGAGCAGTACTTC
TRBJ2-5 | . | . | TRBV24-1 | CATSDPRRVEAQYF | TGTGCCACCAGTGATCCCCGAAGGGTCGAGGCCCAGTACTTC
TRBJ2-3 | many | TRBD2 | TRBV28 | CASGTSGRVGTDTQYF | TGTGCCAGCGGGACTAGCGGGAGGGTAGGAACAGATACGCAGTATTTT
TRBJ2-3 | many | TRBD2 | TRBV28 | CASSPAGGGSTDTQYF | TGTGCCAGCAGTCCGGCGGGCGGGGGGAGCACAGATACGCAGTATTTT
TRBJ2-2 | . | . | TRBV29-1 | CSVEGWEGADTGELFF | TGCAGCGTTGAGGGGTGGGAAGGGGCCGACACCGGGGAGCTGTTTTTT
TRBJ2-7 | . | TRBD1 | TRBV10-3 | CAIGTGNRYEQYF | TGTGCCATCGGGACAGGGAATCGCTACGAGCAGTACTTC
TRBJ2-7 | few | TRBD2 | TRBV30 | CAWSVSKTSGSREQYF | TGTGCCTGGAGTGTATCCAAAACTAGCGGGAGTAGGGAGCAGTACTTC
TRBJ1-1 | many | . | TRBV30 | CAWSRRSGTTEAFF | TGTGCCTGGAGCCGCCGTTCGGGGACCACTGAAGCTTTCTTT
TRBJ1-2 | many | TRBD1 | TRBV2 | CATIGQGAKGYTF | TGTGCCACCATAGGACAGGGGGCGAAAGGCTACACCTTC
TRBJ2-4 | many | . | TRBV28 | CASSVDSPKNIQYF | TGTGCCAGCAGTGTGGACAGCCCCAAAAACATTCAGTACTTC
TRBJ2-5 | . | . | TRBV5-1 | CASSPGLRRETQYF | TGCGCCAGCAGCCCGGGCCTCCGGCGAGAGACCCAGTACTTC
TRBJ2-2 | . | . | TRBV6-5 | CASSYSEFERTPNTGELFF | TGTGCCAGCAGTTACTCCGAGTTTGAGAGGACACCGAACACCGGGGAGCTGTTTTTT
TRBJ2-7 | . | TRBD1 | TRBV4-1 | CASSQKGAAYEQYF | TGCGCCAGCAGCCAAAAGGGGGCGGCCTACGAGCAGTACTTC
TRBJ2-7 | many | TRBD2 | TRBV30 | CAWISSGSYEQYF | TGTGCCTGGATTTCTAGCGGGTCCTACGAGCAGTACTTC
TRBJ2-7 | . | TRBD2 | TRBV6-5 | CASSYSRLGGDYEQYF | TGTGCCAGCAGTTACTCACGTTTGGGGGGGGACTACGAGCAGTACTTC
TRBJ2-7 | . | TRBD1 | TRBV12-3/TRBV12-4 | CASSLPHVQGARYEQYF | TGTGCCAGCAGCCTTCCCCATGTACAGGGGGCTAGATACGAGCAGTACTTC
TRBJ2-1 | many | . | TRBV27 | CASSSSRSNPPYDEQFF | TGTGCCAGCAGTTCCTCGCGGTCCAACCCCCCCTATGATGAGCAGTTCTTC
TRBJ2-1 | many | TRBD2 | TRBV11-2 | CASSAGRGLAARYNEQFF | TGTGCCAGCAGCGCCGGACGAGGACTAGCGGCTCGCTACAATGAGCAGTTCTTC
TRBJ2-1 | . | TRBD2 | TRBV11-2 | CASSRQLAGDPHEQFF | TGTGCCAGCAGCCGACAACTAGCGGGAGACCCCCATGAGCAGTTCTTC
TRBJ1-2 | . | . | TRBV6-1 | CASSPITGSYGYTF | TGTGCCAGCAGCCCCATCACAGGGTCCTATGGCTACACCTTC
TRBJ1-6 | many | . | TRBV30 | CAWTYSAFNSPLHF | TGTGCCTGGACCTATTCGGCCTTTAATTCACCCCTCCACTTT
TRBJ1-1 | . | . | TRBV4-2 | CASSPPGGSTTEAFF | TGTGCCAGCAGCCCCCCTGGGGGGTCGACCACTGAAGCTTTCTTT
TRBJ1-3 | . | . | TRBV6-5 | CASSYTVSAAGNTIYF | TGTGCCAGCAGTTACACCGTCAGTGCAGCTGGAAACACCATATATTTT